One and the same sample provided the 15 T cell receptor beta chains below, sequenced in a study of CD8+ T cells in alopecia areata. Treatment meaning: oral pan-JAK inhibitor, 5-10 mg twice daily. Following RNA extraction, reverse transcription yielded cDNA that acted as the sequencing template. Produced via immunoSEQ multiplex PCR; TCRdb's table is partial and in-frame only. The table has about 64,000 clones, about 43% seen once; the top ten hold about 20%. The sequencing used CD8+ T cells sorted from blood, collected at approximately week 36, from a patient treated with tofacitinib. These receptors all come from a human donor with alopecia areata.

The rearrangement links TRBV27 to TRBJ1-5; D might be TRBD1 (6 bases). This CDR3 region has 14 residues. V was shortened by 2 bases and J by 8 bases, with 13 bases between the two germline ends. Germline V gives CDR1 MNHEY, CDR2 SMNVEV (reference sequence). The CDR3 nucleotides are TGTGCCAGCAGTTTAAGGGGGGCGGAGGAGCCCCAGCATTTT. As protein: CASSLRGAEEPQHF.

In its sample, this clone was seen a few times. The chain joins TRBV29-1 to TRBJ2-2; D not certain. With 1 base removed from V and 6 bases from J, the gap between germline ends came to 6 bases. Germline V lookup: CDR1 SQVTM, CDR2 ANQGSEA. This CDR3 comprises 12 residues. The CDR3 DNA follows: TGCAGCGTTGAAGTTGACTCCGGGGAGCTGTTTTTT. It specifies CSVEVDSGELFF.

The V gene is TRBV11-2, the J gene TRBJ2-3; D possibly uses TRBD1 or TRBD2 (5 bases each). Germline V CDR1 and CDR2: SGHAT, FQNNGV. CDR3 length: 15 amino acids. V lost 5 bases to trimming and J lost 4 bases, with 16 bases between them. The chain's CDR3 is CASSEGPWQADTQYF. The CDR3 DNA reads TGTGCCAGCAGCGAGGGGCCTTGGCAGGCAGATACGCAGTATTTT.

A few counts support this clone. The V and J genes are TRBV30 and TRBJ2-2; no firm D call. Germline CDR1 reads GTSNPN; CDR2 reads SVGIG (reference sequence). The V end was cut by 3 bases, the J end by 0 bases, with 5 bases between. This CDR3 region has 13 residues. The CDR3 nucleotides read TGTGCCTGGAGAATACCGAACACCGGGGAGCTGTTTTTT. This codes for CAWRIPNTGELFF.

This clone was picked up one time. This chain links TRBV6-1 with TRBJ2-7; D uncertain. CDR1 is MNHNS and CDR2 is SASEGT in the germline V gene. This CDR3 spans 10 amino acids. The V end was cut by 6 bases, the J end by 4 bases, with 4 bases between. DNA for the CDR3: TGTGCCAGCAGGGCATACGAGCAGTACTTC. Amino acids: CASRAYEQYF.

The J gene is TRBJ1-1, the V gene TRBV5-1; D remains ambiguous. This CDR3 is built from 13 residues. V lost 3 bases, J lost 1 base, and 7 bases lay in between. Germline assignment: CDR1 SGHRS and CDR2 YFSETQ. CDR3 bases: TGCGCCAGCAGCTGGACGGAGAACACTGAAGCTTTCTTT. This encodes CASSWTENTEAFF.

In its sample, this clone was seen a few times. The J gene is TRBJ2-7, the V gene TRBV29-1; D unclear. This CDR3 comprises 12 residues. The germline V gene has CDR1 SQVTM and CDR2 ANQGSEA. The V gene lost 0 bases and the J gene lost 3 bases, with 6 bases spanning the gap. The CDR3, as DNA: TGCAGCGTTGAAGAAGCCAGCTACGAGCAGTACTTC. This encodes CSVEEASYEQYF.

The chain combines TRBV7-3 with TRBJ2-3, with D uncertain. The germline CDR1 and CDR2 sequences are SGHTA and FQGTGA. With 1 base removed from V and 1 base from J, the gap between germline ends came to 6 bases. This CDR3 is built from 14 residues. The DNA of the CDR3 is TGTGCCAGCAGCTTAAAAGGTGGCACAGATACGCAGTATTTT. This sequence encodes CASSLKGGTDTQYF.

This chain links TRBV7-9 with TRBJ2-7; 7 nucleotides align to TRBD2. CDR1 SEHNR and CDR2 FQNEAQ come from the germline V gene (reference sequence). Trimming took 4 bases from V and 1 from J; bases not matched to a gene: 10. This CDR3 region has 16 residues. This CDR3 is CASSYQRDRLSYEQYF. The CDR3 nucleotides read TGTGCCAGCAGCTATCAGCGGGACCGCCTATCCTACGAGCAGTACTTC.

This sequence joins TRBV4-1 and TRBJ2-7; tentative D call: TRBD2 (6 bases). From germline, CDR1 is MGHRA and CDR2 YSYEKL. The CDR3 consists of 16 residues. V was clipped by 0 bases and J by 1 base, with 13 bases between them. The CDR3 sequence is CASSQETWDSSYEQYF. CDR3 nucleotide sequence: TGCGCCAGCAGCCAAGAAACGTGGGACTCATCCTACGAGCAGTACTTC.

This clone appeared a few times. The J gene is TRBJ2-3, the V gene TRBV29-1, with 7 bases aligning to TRBD1. V lost 3 bases, J lost 6 bases, and 12 bases stayed unmatched. CDR1 is SQVTM and CDR2 is ANQGSEA in the germline V gene. The CDR3 is 15 residues long. The CDR3 protein is CSVELRGGASDTQYF. CDR3 DNA: TGCAGCGTTGAGTTGAGAGGGGGCGCGTCGGATACGCAGTATTTT.

The V and J genes are TRBV7-3 and TRBJ2-4; 9 nucleotides line up with TRBD2. This CDR3 has 14 residues. V lost 2 bases and J lost 8; bases outside the gene matches: 4. In germline, CDR1 is SGHTA, CDR2 FQGTGA. The CDR3 protein is CASSLRGRADIQYF. The CDR3 bases are TGTGCCAGCAGCTTACGCGGGAGGGCCGACATTCAGTACTTC.

This clone was picked up a small number of times. The same CDR3 is also encoded by other DNA sequences in this sample. The chain combines TRBV29-1 with TRBJ2-2; no clear D. CDR3 length: 11 residues. From germline, CDR1 is SQVTM and CDR2 ANQGSEA. Deletions cut 4 bases from V and 5 bases from J, with 5 bases between. CDR3 sequence: CSVVGTGELFF. In nucleotides, the CDR3 is TGCAGCGTTGTAGGGACCGGGGAGCTGTTTTTT.

The J gene is TRBJ2-5, the V gene TRBV15; D is perhaps TRBD2 (5 bases). Trimming cost V 0 bases and J 5 bases, with 13 bases left between them. There are 15 residues in the CDR3. Germline-derived CDR1 and CDR2 are LNHNV and YYDKDF (reference sequence). CDR3 sequence reads: CATSRDGELEETQYF. CDR3 nucleotides: TGTGCCACCAGCAGAGATGGGGAGCTCGAGGAGACCCAGTACTTC.

CDR3 nucleotide sequence: TGTGCCAGCAGCCAGGGGGCTAGGGGGAAAATAGACATTCAGTACTTC. Protein: CASSQGARGKIDIQYF. The rearrangement joins TRBV9 to TRBJ2-4; 8 nucleotides align to TRBD1. Trimming cost V 4 bases and J 8 bases; bases outside gene matches: 14. The germline V gene encodes CDR1 SGDLS and CDR2 YYNGEE. CDR3 size: 16 residues.